This T cell receptor beta chain came from a study of yellow fever vaccine responses in identical twins. Study observations and caveats: Twins' vaccine T cell responses were reported to seem partly convergent and partly personalized.

TCRdb recomputed calls from the RT-PCR reads with MiXCR, one row per CDR3 protein. The table has under 4,000 distinct CDR3 sequences, about 89% seen once. Turning to this clonotype: The antigen remains unidentified.

V lost 0 bases to trimming and J lost 1 base, with 3 bases between them. Per the germline V gene, CDR1 is SGHTA and CDR2 is FQGTGA. The length of the CDR3 is 13 residues. The V call is TRBV7-3, the J call TRBJ1-2; D unclear. The receptor was isolated from a woman between 18 and 30 years old who received the yellow fever vaccine. Source: T cells from blood (PBMCs), unsorted or a sorted subset (not recorded which), taken before or after yellow fever vaccination (not recorded which). The CDR3 reads CASSLTVNYGYTF. The CDR3, as DNA: TGTGCCAGCAGCTTAACCGTTAACTATGGCTACACCTTC.